This entry concerns a single T cell receptor (beta chain). What it binds is unknown. Germline lookup yields CDR1 MNHNS and CDR2 SASEGT. This CDR3 comprises 15 residues. V lost 7 bases, J lost 0 bases, and 13 bases lay in between. This sample is part of a study of blood T cells in healthy people across ages. Every participating donor contributed around 9.5 milliliters of peripheral blood through a draw. The amount of total RNA extracted per sample was at least 5.5 micrograms. Alongside a J-beta primer mix, a sample-barcoded 5' primer served in a second PCR lasting 7 to 11 cycles. TCRdb redid the calling of the 5' RACE reads with MiXCR, one entry per CDR3 protein. This table has more than 650,000 distinct CDR3 sequences, under 30% appearing once. The study's findings and limits: Measured against age, TCR beta diversity per million T cells decreased in a roughly linear manner. Unsorted PBMCs prevented conclusive naive versus antigen-experienced comparison.

The sample was also linked to a second study, of T cells of mothers and their children.

This receptor was taken from a boy younger than 18 in good health. The J gene is TRBJ1-5, the V gene TRBV6-1, with D perhaps matching TRBD1 (5 bases). The sample comprised blood. CDR3 nucleotides: TGTGCCAGCACCCGGGACTTCCTTAGCAATCAGCCCCAGCATTTT. Residues: CASTRDFLSNQPQHF.